Each of the 26 T cell receptor beta chains below was sequenced from the same sample in a study of CD8 T cells in Susac syndrome. With random hexamers, reverse transcription was performed on about 0.5 to 1 ug of RNA. TCRdb re-analysed the immunoSEQ multiplex PCR reads in MiXCR, keeping a single row per CDR3 protein. The table lists approximately 74,000 distinct CDR3 sequences, just over 90% of them singletons. The specimen sequenced was CD4+ T cells from PBMCs. The receptors originated from a human donor with Susac syndrome.

This chain links TRBV15 with TRBJ1-6, with 8 bases matching TRBD1. Trimming at V came to 0 bases and at J to 7 bases, leaving 8 bases not matched to a gene. The CDR3 contains 17 residues. The germline V gene encodes CDR1 LNHNV and CDR2 YYDKDF (reference sequence). In DNA form, the CDR3 reads TGTGCCACCAGCAGAGACGGGACAGGACTGAGGAATTCACCCCTCCACTTT. It codes for CATSRDGTGLRNSPLHF.

V is TRBV20-1 and J is TRBJ2-1; TRBD2 matches at 7 bases. V dropped 6 bases and J dropped 10; count of bases not matched to a gene: 6. The CDR3 consists of 11 residues. In germline, CDR1 is DFQATT, CDR2 SNEGSKA (reference sequence). In DNA form, the CDR3 reads TGCAGTGCCGGACTAGGCGACGAGCAGTTCTTC. It encodes CSAGLGDEQFF.

The chain employs TRBV3-1 and TRBJ2-3; D might be TRBD1 or TRBD2, each matching 5 bases. The V and J ends lost 1 base and 10 bases respectively, with 15 bases between them. CDR3 size: 14 residues. Germline V gene sequence: CDR1 LGHDT, CDR2 YNNKEL (reference sequence). DNA of the CDR3: TGTGCCAGCAGCCAAGGGGCAGGACGGGGCTCGCAGTATTTT. This codes for CASSQGAGRGSQYF.

The J gene is TRBJ1-2, the V gene TRBV21-1. TRBV21-1 is assigned pseudogene status. The CDR3 has 16 amino acids. The CDR3 DNA follows: TGTGCCAGCAGCTCACCCTCCGGTCGGGGAAACTATGGCTACACCTTC. It encodes CASSSPSGRGNYGYTF.

The gene calls are TRBV24-1 and TRBJ2-5, with 9 bases matching TRBD1. The CDR3 totals 16 residues. V gave up 2 bases and J gave up 2 bases; unmatched junction bases: 5. The germline V gene has CDR1 KGHDR and CDR2 SFDVKD. The CDR3 spells CATSDSPGQGQETQYF. The CDR3, as DNA: TGTGCCACCAGTGATTCCCCGGGACAGGGACAAGAGACCCAGTACTTC.

This chain uses TRBV29-1 with TRBJ2-3, with TRBD2 identical over 13 bases. The CDR3 is made up of 13 amino acids. The V segment lost 6 bases and the J segment 6 bases; nucleotides outside the gene matches: 3. Per the germline V gene, CDR1 is SQVTM and CDR2 is ANQGSEA. The CDR3 protein is CSVLTSGRDTQYF. The CDR3 DNA reads as TGCAGCGTGCTGACTAGCGGGAGGGATACGCAGTATTTT.

V usage is TRBV28 and J usage is TRBJ2-3, with D possibly being TRBD1 or TRBD2 (5 bases each). Between the trimmed V and J ends, which lost 5 bases and 4 bases, there was a span of 22 bases. This CDR3 has 17 residues. From germline, CDR1 is MDHEN and CDR2 SYDVKM. CDR3 bases: TGTGCCAGCAGTCTCATTGCCGGGACCCGGGGCCCAGATACGCAGTATTTT. This gives the protein CASSLIAGTRGPDTQYF. Full variable domain (rest looked up from reference TRBV28 and TRBJ2-3): DVKVTQSSRYLVKRTGEKVFLECVQDMDHENMFWYRQDPGLGLRLIYFSYDVKMKEKGDIPEGYSVSREKKERFSLILESASTNQTSMYLCASSLIAGTRGPDTQYFGPGTRLTVL.

V is TRBV24-1 and J is TRBJ2-5; 11 positions agree with TRBD1. CDR1 and CDR2 (germline): KGHDR, SFDVKD. V lost 5 bases and J lost 1; bases outside the gene matches: 5. CDR3 length: 16 amino acids. CDR3 coding DNA: TGTGCCACCAGTGTCCGGGACAGGGGGTTCCAAGAGACCCAGTACTTC. Translating gives CATSVRDRGFQETQYF.

V usage is TRBV20-1 and J usage is TRBJ2-1; TRBD2 agrees at 8 bases. V was pared by 3 bases and J by 3 bases, with 10 bases of the junction left unmatched. The CDR3 is made up of 16 amino acids. Germline V lookup: CDR1 DFQATT, CDR2 SNEGSKA (reference sequence). Here the CDR3 reads CSARGRTSRHYNEQFF. For the CDR3, the DNA is TGCAGTGCTAGGGGACGGACTAGCCGCCACTACAATGAGCAGTTCTTC.

This chain connects TRBV29-1 to TRBJ1-2; 7 bases align to TRBD1. Germline loops: CDR1 SQVTM, CDR2 ANQGSEA. With 5 bases clipped from V and 4 bases from J, the junction kept 4 bases outside the gene matches. The CDR3 is made up of 12 amino acids. CDR3 in amino acids: CSVRQGTYGYTF. The DNA of the CDR3 is TGCAGCGTTCGACAGGGAACCTATGGCTACACCTTC.

This chain connects TRBV13 to TRBJ1-2; D gene ambiguous. CDR3 length: 14 residues. V dropped 0 bases and J dropped 7 bases, with 12 bases sitting between them. Germline V gene data show CDR1 as PRHDT and CDR2 as FYEKMQ (reference sequence). Here the CDR3 reads CASSLGIIGGGYTF. CDR3 DNA sequence: TGTGCCAGCAGCTTAGGGATAATTGGCGGTGGCTACACCTTC.

This sequence joins TRBV19 and TRBJ2-7; weak D call: TRBD1 (6 bases). This CDR3 has 13 amino acids. In germline, CDR1 is LNHDA, CDR2 SQIVND (reference sequence). V was trimmed by 4 bases and J by 3 bases, leaving 10 bases between them. The CDR3 DNA follows: TGTGCCAGTAGTAGCGCAGGGGACTACGAGCAGTACTTC. This translates into CASSSAGDYEQYF.

The chain links TRBV4-1 to TRBJ1-6, with a possible D match to TRBD1 (5 bases). Trimming took off 1 base at V and 4 bases at J, with 14 bases between the two ends. Germline CDR1 and CDR2: MGHRA and YSYEKL. This CDR3 has 17 amino acids. This chain's CDR3 is CASSQVGTGAYNSPLHF. In DNA, the CDR3 is TGCGCCAGCAGCCAAGTAGGGACCGGGGCATATAATTCACCCCTCCACTTT.

J is TRBJ2-6 and V is TRBV27; no clear D gene. The CDR3 is 13 residues long. Germline V gene lookup returns CDR1 MNHEY and CDR2 SMNVEV (reference sequence). Between the trimmed V and J ends, which lost 8 bases and 0 bases, there was a span of 5 bases. DNA for the CDR3: TGTGCCAGCGGAGTCTCTGGGGCCAACGTCCTGACTTTC. Residues: CASGVSGANVLTF.

V gene TRBV6-6 combines with J gene TRBJ2-5; 7 bases match TRBD2. After removal of 2 bases from V and 5 bases from J, the junction contained 8 bases not matched to a gene. From germline, CDR1 is MNHNY and CDR2 SVGAGI (reference sequence). The CDR3 covers 15 residues. CDR3 in amino acids: CASSYENGRSETQYF. In DNA, the CDR3 is TGTGCCAGCAGTTACGAGAACGGGAGGAGCGAGACCCAGTACTTC.

The genes are TRBV15 and TRBJ1-4; no definite D call. V lost 1 base to trimming and J lost 8 bases, with 5 bases between them. Germline V gene lookup returns CDR1 LNHNV and CDR2 YYDKDF (reference sequence). The CDR3 is 12 amino acids. The CDR3 protein is CATSRGREKLFF. In nucleotides, the CDR3 is TGTGCCACCAGCAGAGGCAGGGAAAAACTGTTTTTT.

This chain uses TRBV6-1 with TRBJ2-1; the match to TRBD2 covers 9 bases. V shed 2 bases, J shed 3 bases, and the junction held 2 bases outside the gene matches. The V gene's germline CDR1 is MNHNS and CDR2 SASEGT. The CDR3 extends over 15 amino acids. CDR3 in DNA: TGTGCCAGCAGTGAAATAGCGGGAGACTACAATGAGCAGTTCTTC. It specifies CASSEIAGDYNEQFF.

V usage is TRBV29-1 and J usage is TRBJ2-3; 8 bases map to TRBD2. Germline trimming cut 4 bases from V and 1 base from J; bases unmatched to any gene: 4. The CDR3 consists of 14 residues. The germline V gene encodes CDR1 SQVTM and CDR2 ANQGSEA. CDR3 region: CSVVGTRGTDTQYF. CDR3 DNA: TGCAGCGTTGTAGGGACTAGGGGCACAGATACGCAGTATTTT.

The V and J genes are TRBV30 and TRBJ2-7, with a weak D call TRBD2 (6 bases). CDR3 length: 15 residues. Trimming took 0 bases from V and 4 from J, leaving 16 bases between them. The germline CDR1 and CDR2 sequences are GTSNPN and SVGIG (reference sequence). CDR3 in amino acids: CAWSVRGKEGYEQYF. The CDR3 DNA reads as TGTGCCTGGAGTGTACGGGGAAAGGAGGGGTACGAGCAGTACTTC.

The chain combines TRBV7-2 with TRBJ2-3; D gene unclear. Germline assignment: CDR1 SGHTA and CDR2 FQGNSA. CDR3 size: 14 residues. V was clipped by 0 bases and J by 6 bases, with 10 bases between them. CDR3 protein: CASSLARVTDTQYF. The CDR3 bases are TGTGCCAGCAGCTTAGCTCGGGTTACGGATACGCAGTATTTT. The whole variable domain, filled in from reference TRBV7-2 and TRBJ2-3, reads GAGVSQSPSNKVTEKGKDVELRCDPISGHTALYWYRQSLGQGLEFLIYFQGNSAPDKSGLPSDRFSAERTGGSVSTLTIQRTQQEDSAVYLCASSLARVTDTQYFGPGTRLTVL.

The chain combines TRBV6-2 or TRBV6-3 with TRBJ2-2; 7 bases are shared with TRBD1. CDR3 size: 16 residues. Germline trimming cut 7 bases from V and 5 bases from J; bases unmatched to any gene: 13. Germline assignment: CDR1 MNHEY and CDR2 SVGEGT. The CDR3 DNA is TGTGCCAGCACCTCTTACACCGGGACAGATACCGGGGAGCTGTTTTTT. Its translation: CASTSYTGTDTGELFF.

The chain couples TRBV29-1 to TRBJ2-2, with 11 bases fitting TRBD1. The CDR3 is 13 residues long. V lost 4 bases and J lost 6; bases outside the gene matches: 1. The germline gives CDR1 SQVTM, CDR2 ANQGSEA. The CDR3 protein is CSVVDRGPGELFF. The CDR3 DNA follows: TGCAGCGTTGTGGACAGGGGGCCCGGGGAGCTGTTTTTT.

The chain couples TRBV5-4 to TRBJ2-3, with D uncertain. Germline loops: CDR1 SGHNT, CDR2 YYREEE (reference sequence). The CDR3 loop spans 13 amino acids. Trimming removed 6 bases from V and 1 base from J, with 9 bases in between. The CDR3 DNA reads TGTGCCAGCACCCCTGGGGGCACAGATACGCAGTATTTT. The encoded protein is CASTPGGTDTQYF. Using reference TRBV5-4 and TRBJ2-3 for the parts outside the CDR3, the full variable domain is ETGVTQSPTHLIKTRGQQVTLRCSSQSGHNTVSWYQQALGQGPQFIFQYYREEENGRGNFPPRFSGLQFPNYSSELNVNALELDDSALYLCASTPGGTDTQYFGPGTRLTVL.

V gene TRBV2 combines with J gene TRBJ2-1; 7 bases agree with TRBD2. The length of the CDR3 is 15 residues. The V gene's germline CDR1 is SNHLY and CDR2 FYNNEI. Trimming took 7 bases from V and 3 from J; bases not matched to a gene: 9. The CDR3 sequence is CASTKLAQSYNEQFF. As DNA, the CDR3 is TGTGCCAGCACCAAACTAGCGCAAAGCTACAATGAGCAGTTCTTC. The entire variable domain, with the rest obtained from reference TRBV2 and TRBJ2-1, is as follows: EPEVTQTPSHQVTQMGQEVILRCVPISNHLYFYWYRQILGQKVEFLVSFYNNEISEKSEIFDDQFSVERPDGSNFTLKIRSTKLEDSAMYFCASTKLAQSYNEQFFGPGTRLTVL.

The chain is built from TRBV7-8 and TRBJ2-6; the match to TRBD2 covers 11 bases. CDR3 size: 19 residues. V lost 2 bases to trimming and J lost 4 bases; unmatched junction nucleotides: 10. CDR1 and CDR2 (germline): SGHVS, FQNEAQ. DNA for the CDR3: TGTGCCAGCAGCTTAATCCCTACTAGCGGGAGTGCAGGGGCCAACGTCCTGACTTTC. Protein sequence: CASSLIPTSGSAGANVLTF.

The chain has TRBV12-3 or TRBV12-4 and TRBJ1-1; TRBD1 agrees at 8 bases. The trim removed 6 bases at V and 5 bases at J, leaving 11 bases unmatched. The CDR3 runs 15 residues. The CDR3 reads CASSRYGQGRTEAFF. The CDR3 bases are TGTGCCAGCAGCCGATATGGACAGGGTAGGACTGAAGCTTTCTTT.